The 20 T cell receptor beta chains below come from one sample, sequenced in a study of T-cell reconstitution after alpha-beta-depleted transplantation in children. During its preparation, the TCRbeta library received unique molecular identifiers. MiXCR was run by TCRdb on the PCR reads, yielding one entry per CDR3 protein. The sample shows hundreds of thousands of distinct CDR3 sequences, 7.5% to 9.5% of them seen only once. This sample comprised PBMCs, mostly from graft donor cells, obtained 360 days after TCRalphabeta/CD19-depleted stem cell transplant. These receptors were obtained from a male patient aged 2-9 years who had a stem cell transplant for acute myeloid leukemia, so the T cells may come from the graft donor.

The table lists this clonotype with a few counts. The chain carries TRBV20-1 and TRBJ2-3, with 11 bases aligning to TRBD2. Germline CDR1 and CDR2: DFQATT and SNEGSKA (reference sequence). V lost 5 bases to trimming and J lost 6 bases; unmatched junction nucleotides: 10. The CDR3 runs 15 residues. CDR3 residues: CSAGTLAGEPDTQYF. DNA for the CDR3: TGCAGTGCTGGGACACTAGCGGGAGAGCCTGATACGCAGTATTTT.

This clonotype was counted at least ten times. The V gene is TRBV12-3 or TRBV12-4, the J gene TRBJ2-7, with D possibly called TRBD1 or TRBD2 (7 bases each). The CDR3 is made up of 14 amino acids. V gave up 2 bases and J gave up 3 bases, with 11 bases separating them. The CDR3 region has the DNA TGTGCCAGCAGTTTACAGGGGGGGAACTACGAGCAGTACGTC. Protein sequence: CASSLQGGNYEQYV.

Many counts were recorded for this clonotype. V usage is TRBV20-1 and J usage is TRBJ1-4; D may be TRBD1 (6 bases). The CDR3 is made up of 12 amino acids. The V end was cut by 1 base, the J end by 7 bases, with 7 bases between. Germline V CDR1 and CDR2: DFQATT, SNEGSKA (reference sequence). The CDR3 spells CSARGTAEKLFF. Here the CDR3 DNA reads TGCAGTGCTAGAGGGACAGCTGAAAAACTGTTTTTT.

This clonotype was recorded many times. The chain carries TRBV5-6 and TRBJ2-7; TRBD2 matches 9 bases. Looked up from germline, CDR1 is SGHDT and CDR2 is YYEEEE. The CDR3 runs 15 residues. Trimming at V came to 4 bases and at J to 3 bases, leaving 8 bases not matched to a gene. The CDR3 protein is CASSMTSGKFYEQYF. The CDR3 DNA reads TGTGCCAGCAGCATGACTAGCGGTAAATTCTACGAGCAGTACTTC.

The chain has TRBV3-1 and TRBJ1-1, with 7 bases that match TRBD1. CDR1 LGHDT and CDR2 YNNKEL come from the germline V gene (reference sequence). Trimming cost V 4 bases and J 1 base; bases outside gene matches: 6. This CDR3 comprises 15 residues. The CDR3 sequence is CASSLYGQENTEAFF. CDR3 nucleotide sequence: TGTGCCAGCAGCCTTTACGGACAGGAGAACACTGAAGCTTTCTTT.

This clonotype was recorded many times. CDR3 bases: TGTGCCAGCAGCTCCACCTTAGAGCAGTTCTTC. This codes for CASSSTLEQFF. The J gene is TRBJ2-1, the V gene TRBV11-2; no definite D call. Trimming shortened V by 4 bases and J by 10 bases, and 8 bases separated the two germline ends. The CDR3 has 11 amino acids. Germline V gene sequence: CDR1 SGHAT, CDR2 FQNNGV.

This clonotype was seen many times. This rearrangement joins TRBV24-1 to TRBJ1-1, with D possibly TRBD1 on 5 matching bases. This CDR3 has 13 residues. Trimming stripped 3 bases from V and 2 bases from J, with 6 bases between. CDR1 and CDR2 (germline): KGHDR, SFDVKD. CDR3 nucleotide sequence: TGTGCCACCAGTGATGGGGCAAACACTGAAGCTTTCTTT. Its protein product is CATSDGANTEAFF.

This clonotype was picked up a small number of times. This chain uses TRBV4-1 with TRBJ1-2; perhaps TRBD1 as D (5 bases). Germline V lookup: CDR1 MGHRA, CDR2 YSYEKL. V dropped 0 bases and J dropped 5 bases, with 13 bases sitting between them. The CDR3 is 15 amino acids. The DNA of the CDR3 is TGCGCCAGCAGCCAAGAGTCATGGGGGGATTATGGCTACACCTTC. Translating it yields CASSQESWGDYGYTF.

This clonotype was observed a few times. The genes are TRBV5-1 and TRBJ2-3, with 8 bases lining up with TRBD2. With V trimmed by 1 base and J by 0 bases, 10 bases remained unmatched. The CDR3 length is 18 residues. The germline gives CDR1 SGHRS, CDR2 YFSETQ. CDR3 protein: CASSLLGLAPSSTDTQYF. The CDR3 DNA reads TGCGCCAGCAGCTTGCTAGGACTAGCCCCCTCTAGCACAGATACGCAGTATTTT.

This clonotype was observed a handful of times. In nucleotides, the CDR3 is TGTGCCAGCAGCTTCCTGGGACGGCGATACGAGCAGTACGTC. Translation: CASSFLGRRYEQYV. The chain has TRBV5-6 and TRBJ2-7; D tentatively reads TRBD1 or TRBD2 (5 bases each). V was trimmed by 2 bases and J by 4 bases, leaving 13 bases between them. CDR1 and CDR2 from the germline V gene are SGHDT and YYEEEE. The CDR3 spans 14 residues.

V usage is TRBV3-1 and J usage is TRBJ2-1; D call uncertain. CDR3 length: 11 amino acids. Germline assignment: CDR1 LGHDT and CDR2 YNNKEL (reference sequence). V was shortened by 3 bases and J by 10 bases, with 7 bases between the two germline ends. CDR3 amino acids: CASSQLGEQFF. The CDR3 DNA is TGTGCCAGCAGCCAGCTAGGAGAGCAGTTCTTC.

This clonotype was detected only a few times. The chain carries TRBV5-1 and TRBJ2-2; no clear D. There are 14 residues in the CDR3. Trimming left V 4 bases short and J 4 bases short, with 11 bases between. Germline CDR1 is SGHRS and CDR2 is YFSETQ. CDR3: CASSESGVTGELFF. CDR3 DNA sequence: TGCGCCAGCAGCGAATCAGGAGTCACCGGGGAGCTGTTTTTT.

The chain couples TRBV11-2 to TRBJ2-7, with D maybe TRBD2 (6 bases). Germline CDR1 SGHAT, CDR2 FQNNGV. V was shortened by 3 bases and J by 0 bases, with 9 bases between the two germline ends. The CDR3 spans 14 residues. Here the CDR3 reads CASSLGLSSYEQYV. The CDR3 coding sequence is TGTGCCAGCAGCTTGGGACTGAGCTCCTACGAGCAGTACGTC.

This clonotype was observed many times. The chain employs TRBV12-3 or TRBV12-4 and TRBJ2-3, with 7 bases matching TRBD1. CDR3 size: 14 residues. The V and J ends lost 3 bases and 6 bases, in that order; junction bases with no gene match: 6. Here the CDR3 reads CASSFRQGYDTQYF. CDR3 bases: TGTGCCAGCAGTTTCCGACAGGGTTACGATACGCAGTATTTT.

This clonotype has only a few counts. V gene TRBV5-1 combines with J gene TRBJ2-5; tentative D call: TRBD1 (6 bases). This CDR3 has 16 amino acids. V dropped 3 bases and J dropped 2 bases, with 17 bases sitting between them. CDR1 SGHRS and CDR2 YFSETQ come from the germline V gene. For the CDR3, the DNA is TGCGCCAGCAGCTATTACAGGGTTTTGGGACAAGAGACCCAGTACTTC. Translated, it gives CASSYYRVLGQETQYF.

This clonotype was detected ten times or more. V usage is TRBV29-1 and J usage is TRBJ2-3; possible D gene TRBD1, 6 bases. V dropped 3 bases and J dropped 2 bases, with 12 bases sitting between them. The CDR3 covers 14 residues. Germline V lookup: CDR1 SQVTM, CDR2 ANQGSEA. The CDR3 DNA follows: TGCAGCGTTGAGAGGGGGAAAGCCACAGATACGCAGTATTTT. It specifies CSVERGKATDTQYF.

The chain joins TRBV4-3 to TRBJ1-2; 10 nucleotides align to TRBD1. The V gene's germline CDR1 is LGHNA and CDR2 YSLEER. The CDR3 contains 16 residues. The J segment lost 4 bases and the V segment lost 3 bases, leaving 8 bases of the junction unmatched. CDR3 sequence: CASSQVGTGVSYGYTF. As DNA, the CDR3 is TGCGCCAGCAGCCAGGTCGGGACAGGGGTGAGCTATGGCTACACCTTC.

This clonotype was recorded at least ten times. The J gene is TRBJ2-5, the V gene TRBV20-1; TRBD2 agrees at 8 bases. Per the germline V gene, CDR1 is DFQATT and CDR2 is SNEGSKA (reference sequence). Trimming cost V 3 bases and J 5 bases; bases outside gene matches: 11. The CDR3 is 15 amino acids. The CDR3 reads CSARLRGRNRETQYF. The CDR3 coding sequence is TGCAGTGCTAGGTTGCGCGGGAGGAATCGGGAGACCCAGTACTTC.

Only a few counts were recorded for this clonotype. The chain joins TRBV29-1 to TRBJ1-1; no definite D call. Germline loops: CDR1 SQVTM, CDR2 ANQGSEA. Trimming pared 1 base from V and 5 bases from J, leaving 11 bases between. This CDR3 comprises 13 residues. This CDR3 is CSVEVTGRTEAFF. The CDR3 DNA is TGCAGCGTTGAAGTTACTGGCCGAACTGAAGCTTTCTTT.

There are many counts of this clonotype. The rearrangement joins TRBV20-1 to TRBJ2-7; possibly TRBD1 or TRBD2 for D (5 bases each). Looked up from germline, CDR1 is DFQATT and CDR2 is SNEGSKA (reference sequence). Between the trimmed V and J ends, which lost 4 bases and 3 bases, there was a span of 10 bases. The CDR3 has 12 amino acids. This chain's CDR3 is CSAKRQGYEQYV. Written as DNA, the CDR3 is TGCAGTGCTAAGCGGCAGGGCTACGAGCAGTACGTC.